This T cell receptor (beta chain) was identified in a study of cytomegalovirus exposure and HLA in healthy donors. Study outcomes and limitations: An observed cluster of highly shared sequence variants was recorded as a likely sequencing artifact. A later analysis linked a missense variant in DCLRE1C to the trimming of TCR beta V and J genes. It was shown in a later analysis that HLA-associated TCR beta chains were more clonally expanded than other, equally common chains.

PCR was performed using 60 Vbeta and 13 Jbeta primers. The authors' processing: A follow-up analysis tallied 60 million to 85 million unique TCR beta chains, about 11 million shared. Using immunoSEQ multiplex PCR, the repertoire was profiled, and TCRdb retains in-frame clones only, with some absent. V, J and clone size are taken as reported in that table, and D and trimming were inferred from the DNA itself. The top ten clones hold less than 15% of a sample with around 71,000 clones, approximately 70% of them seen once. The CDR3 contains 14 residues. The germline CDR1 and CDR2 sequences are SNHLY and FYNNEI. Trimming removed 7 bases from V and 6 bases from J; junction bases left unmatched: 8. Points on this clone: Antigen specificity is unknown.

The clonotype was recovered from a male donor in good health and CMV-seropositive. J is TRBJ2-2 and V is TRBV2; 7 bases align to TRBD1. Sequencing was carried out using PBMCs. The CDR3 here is CASTTGDWAGELFF. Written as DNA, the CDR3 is TGTGCCAGCACCACAGGGGATTGGGCCGGGGAGCTGTTTTTT.